The rows below give T cell receptor beta chains drawn from one sample of a study of blood T cell repertoires in COVID-19. Profiling relied on immunoSEQ multiplex PCR, and the TCRdb table lists in-frame clones only, not all of them. Among about 300,000 clones listed, under 90% were seen once. What was sequenced was PBMCs or T cells enriched from blood (not recorded which). These receptor sequences come from a woman between 50 and 59 years old who had been exposed to COVID-19. Both conserved end residues are part of each CDR3. A D gene is named only where the DNA matches it firmly. For some rows the clone size is stated as once, few or many, or as a class when expanded; others skip it.

CDR3nt: TGTGCCAGCAGCTATTGGGACAGAATTTTGACTAATGAAAAACTGTTTTTT
CDR3aa: CASSYWDRILTNEKLFF
abundance: NA
j_gene: TRBJ1-4
v_gene: TRBV5-6
d_gene: TRBD1

CDR3nt: TGTGCCGCGGCGACAGGGGGGAACTATGGCTACACCTTC
CDR3aa: CAAATGGNYGYTF
abundance: NA
j_gene: TRBJ1-2
v_gene: TRBV6-5
d_gene: TRBD1

CDR3nt: TGTGCCAGCAGCAACCATCCTCCGACTTCTAACTATGGCTACACCTTC
CDR3aa: CASSNHPPTSNYGYTF
abundance: NA
j_gene: TRBJ1-2
v_gene: TRBV7-9
d_gene: NA

CDR3nt: TGCAGTGCTAGTGTCCAGGCAATGGACACTGAAGCTTTCTTT
CDR3aa: CSASVQAMDTEAFF
abundance: NA
j_gene: TRBJ1-1
v_gene: TRBV20-1
d_gene: NA

CDR3nt: TGTGCCAGCAGTGCACCGCCACTGGACTATGGCTACACCTTC
CDR3aa: CASSAPPLDYGYTF
abundance: once
j_gene: TRBJ1-2
v_gene: TRBV2
d_gene: NA

CDR3nt: TGTGCCAGCATAGGCGGACTTGAGCAGTTCTTC
CDR3aa: CASIGGLEQFF
abundance: NA
j_gene: TRBJ2-1
v_gene: TRBV6-6
d_gene: NA

CDR3nt: TGTGCCAGCAGCGCCACAGGGGGCAATTATTCACCCCTCCACTTT
CDR3aa: CASSATGGNYSPLHF
abundance: NA
j_gene: TRBJ1-6
v_gene: TRBV9
d_gene: TRBD1

CDR3nt: TGTGCCAGCAGCGCAACTACAGGGGACAATCAGCCCCAGCATTTT
CDR3aa: CASSATTGDNQPQHF
abundance: NA
j_gene: TRBJ1-5
v_gene: TRBV9
d_gene: TRBD1

CDR3nt: TGTGCCAGCAGAGGCAGGGCGGGGAACACCATATATTTT
CDR3aa: CASRGRAGNTIYF
abundance: once
j_gene: TRBJ1-3
v_gene: TRBV28
d_gene: NA

CDR3nt: TGTGCCAGTAGTACAACTCAAAATTCACCCCTCCACTTT
CDR3aa: CASSTTQNSPLHF
abundance: NA
j_gene: TRBJ1-6
v_gene: TRBV19
d_gene: NA

CDR3nt: TGTGCCAGCAGAACCAGGGGTGGGAGAAACACCATATATTTT
CDR3aa: CASRTRGGRNTIYF
abundance: NA
j_gene: TRBJ1-3
v_gene: TRBV28
d_gene: NA

CDR3nt: TGTGCCAGCAGCGACAGGGCAGATGGCTACACCTTC
CDR3aa: CASSDRADGYTF
abundance: NA
j_gene: TRBJ1-2
v_gene: TRBV6-2/TRBV6-3
d_gene: TRBD1

CDR3nt: TGTGCCAGCAGCTTCGGTACTAGCGGGGGGGCGGGTGAGACCCAGTACTTC
CDR3aa: CASSFGTSGGAGETQYF
abundance: NA
j_gene: TRBJ2-5
v_gene: TRBV5-4
d_gene: TRBD2

CDR3nt: TGTGCCAGCGGGCACGGTGGATCCTACGAGCAGTACTTC
CDR3aa: CASGHGGSYEQYF
abundance: NA
j_gene: TRBJ2-7
v_gene: TRBV7-8
d_gene: NA